Described below is a single TCR beta chain sequence and its context. Its antigen is currently unknown. V shed 8 bases, J shed 5 bases, and the junction held 4 bases outside the gene matches. Germline V CDR1 and CDR2: SNHLY, FYNNEI. CDR3 length: 13 amino acids. Produced via immunoSEQ multiplex PCR; TCRdb's table is partial and in-frame only. The profile shows under 35,000 clones, about 89% of them singletons. Cells defined as naive were viable CD3+CD4+ or CD3+CD8+ and CCR7+CD45RA+CD45RO-CD95-CD27+CD28+. This related bone marrow graft donor gave peripheral blood on the day of marrow donation. This sample is drawn from a study of T cells after posttransplantation cyclophosphamide. Study conclusions and caveats: Later blood repertoires were often dominated by clones from the donor CD8+ memory compartment. After PTCy, TRB diversity resembled that of CNI/methotrexate controls. Blood and skin or GI T cell repertoires showed limited TRB overlap.

The chain uses TRBV2 and TRBJ2-5; 11 bases line up with TRBD2. The TCR comes from a woman aged 55-69 years in good health, CMV-negative, and a related stem cell transplant donor. The source material was naive CD4+ T cells sorted from PBMCs. This CDR3 is CASESSGGETQYF. CDR3 coding DNA: TGTGCCAGCGAGTCTAGCGGGGGGGAGACCCAGTACTTC.